These 18 T cell receptor beta chains originate from one sample sequenced in a study of cytomegalovirus exposure and HLA in healthy donors. Libraries were prepared by immunoSEQ multiplex PCR; TCRdb keeps only in-frame clonotypes and omits some of them. The table lists under 400,000 clones, roughly 87% of them singletons. Sample: PBMCs. These receptors were obtained from a man younger than 40 in good health and CMV-seronegative.

V usage is TRBV7-8 and J usage is TRBJ2-3; TRBD1 might be the D (6 bases). The CDR3 extends over 14 amino acids. V lost 8 bases, J lost 0 bases, and 12 bases lay in between. In germline, CDR1 is SGHVS, CDR2 FQNEAQ. The CDR3, as DNA: TGTGCCAGCGGGTGGACAGATAGCACAGATACGCAGTATTTT. The encoded protein is CASGWTDSTDTQYF.

The rearrangement uses TRBV15 and TRBJ2-5, with 7 bases aligning to TRBD1. J was trimmed by 3 bases and V by 3 bases; bases with no gene match: 7. This CDR3 has 15 residues. The germline CDR1 and CDR2 sequences are LNHNV and YYDKDF (reference sequence). The CDR3 region is CATSSAGGREETQYF. DNA for the CDR3: TGTGCCACCAGCAGTGCAGGGGGTCGGGAAGAGACCCAGTACTTC.

Points on this clone: Its ends do not fully match the called genes, so a read error is possible. The chain carries TRBV30 and TRBJ2-3; D is ambiguous. Germline CDR1 reads GTSNPN; CDR2 reads SVGIG (reference sequence). The CDR3 has 13 residues. CDR3 coding DNA: TGTGCCTGGAGTGTCGCCGGGTCAGATCCGCAGTATTTT. As protein: CAWSVAGSDPQYF.

The genes are TRBV7-2 and TRBJ2-3; the D gene is possibly TRBD2 (6 bases). CDR3 size: 15 residues. In germline, CDR1 is SGHTA, CDR2 FQGNSA. V was pared by 2 bases and J by 2 bases, with 11 bases between. DNA for the CDR3: TGTGCCAGCAGCTTAACGGGAGTCATCACAGATACGCAGTATTTT. Protein sequence: CASSLTGVITDTQYF.

The table lists this clone with a count of one. The chain couples TRBV5-1 to TRBJ2-5; 7 bases line up with TRBD1. CDR3 length: 16 residues. The V gene end was trimmed by 0 bases and the J gene end by 5 bases; junction bases not matched to a gene: 10. CDR1 is SGHRS and CDR2 is YFSETQ in the germline V gene. CDR3 bases: TGCGCCAGCAGCTTGGGGCCTGACAGGGATAAGGAGACCCAGTACTTC. Amino acid sequence: CASSLGPDRDKETQYF. The full variable domain, in which reference TRBV5-1 and TRBJ2-5 provide the parts outside the CDR3, is KAGVTQTPRYLIKTRGQQVTLSCSPISGHRSVSWYQQTPGQGLQFLFEYFSETQRNKGNFPGRFSGRQFSNSRSEMNVSTLELGDSALYLCASSLGPDRDKETQYFGPGTRLLVL.

The chain recombines TRBV21-1 with TRBJ1-1; the table's D call of TRBD1 was not tested on the DNA. TRBV21-1 is a known pseudogene. This CDR3 spans 17 amino acids. The CDR3 coding sequence is TGTGCCAGCAGCAAAGCCCTGGACAGGGAGGGGGACACTGAAGCTTTCTTT. Amino acids: CASSKALDREGDTEAFF.

The V gene is TRBV19, the J gene TRBJ2-7; the match to TRBD2 covers 12 bases. With 6 bases clipped from V and 1 base from J, the junction kept 7 bases outside the gene matches. The CDR3 has 16 residues. Germline-derived CDR1 and CDR2 are LNHDA and SQIVND (reference sequence). The CDR3 coding sequence is TGTGCCAGTAGGAGCTCGACTAGCGGGGGTTCCTACGAGCAGTACTTC. Its translation is CASRSSTSGGSYEQYF. Filled out from reference TRBV19 and TRBJ2-7, the complete variable domain reads DGGITQSPKYLFRKEGQNVTLSCEQNLNHDAMYWYRQDPGQGLRLIYYSQIVNDFQKGDIAEGYSVSREKKESFPLTVTSAQKNPTAFYLCASRSSTSGGSYEQYFGPGTRLTVT.

The gene calls are TRBV11-2 and TRBJ1-2; TRBD1 is a possible D gene (5 bases). CDR3 length equals 14 residues. Trimming took 0 bases from V and 10 from J, leaving 15 bases between them. Germline V gene data show CDR1 as SGHAT and CDR2 as FQNNGV. The CDR3 DNA reads as TGTGCCAGCAGCTTAGATAGGGGACTGGTGGACTACACCTTC. Its protein is CASSLDRGLVDYTF.

The V call is TRBV13, the J call TRBJ2-1, with a possible D match to TRBD1 (5 bases). Trimming stripped 2 bases from V and 1 base from J, with 9 bases between. Germline assignment: CDR1 PRHDT and CDR2 FYEKMQ (reference sequence). CDR3 length: 15 residues. As DNA, the CDR3 is TGTGCCAGCAGCTTACAGGGCGTTTCCTACAATGAGCAGTTCTTC. Its protein is CASSLQGVSYNEQFF.

The gene calls are TRBV6-5 and TRBJ2-5; 8 nucleotides agree with TRBD1. J gave up 5 bases and V 6 bases, and 11 bases lay outside the gene matches. Germline V gene data show CDR1 as MNHEY and CDR2 as SVGAGI. CDR3 length equals 15 residues. CDR3 protein: CASSRQGPPGETQYF. The DNA for the CDR3 is TGTGCCAGCAGCCGACAGGGGCCCCCTGGGGAGACCCAGTACTTC.

The CDR3 here is CASSSYGPNYGYTF. For the CDR3, the DNA is TGTGCCAGCAGTTCCTATGGGCCTAACTATGGCTACACCTTC. The gene calls are TRBV27 and TRBJ1-2, with unresolved D. Germline CDR1 and CDR2: MNHEY and SMNVEV (reference sequence). V dropped 4 bases and J dropped 0 bases, with 9 bases sitting between them. The CDR3 sequence is 14 residues long.

J is TRBJ2-7 and V is TRBV5-6; 11 nucleotides agree with TRBD1. Germline V CDR1 and CDR2: SGHDT, YYEEEE. This CDR3 has 15 amino acids. V was pared by 4 bases and J by 5 bases, with 8 bases of the junction left unmatched. CDR3 sequence (DNA): TGTGCCAGCAGCAACCGGGACAGGGGGTACCACGAGCAGTACTTC. This codes for CASSNRDRGYHEQYF. The full variable domain, with the rest looked up from reference TRBV5-6 and TRBJ2-7, is DAGVTQSPTHLIKTRGQQVTLRCSPKSGHDTVSWYQQALGQGPQFIFQYYEEEERQRGNFPDRFSGHQFPNYSSELNVNALLLGDSALYLCASSNRDRGYHEQYFGPGTRLTVT.

This clone was found once. The chain joins TRBV25-1 to TRBJ1-1; 7 positions match TRBD1. The CDR3 loop spans 16 amino acids. Germline assignment: CDR1 MGHDK and CDR2 SYGVNS. Unmatched junction bases numbered 11, after V lost 7 bases and J lost 0 bases. The CDR3 region is CASTTPSTGMNTEAFF. The DNA for the CDR3 is TGTGCCAGCACCACCCCCTCGACAGGGATGAACACTGAAGCTTTCTTT. The whole variable domain, filled in from reference TRBV25-1 and TRBJ1-1, reads EADIYQTPRYLVIGTGKKITLECSQTMGHDKMYWYQQDPGMELHLIHYSYGVNSTEKGDLSSESTVSRIRTEHFPLTLESARPSHTSQYLCASTTPSTGMNTEAFFGQGTRLTVV.

This clone was recorded once. The rearrangement links TRBV21-1 to TRBJ1-3; no check of the table's D call, TRBD1, against the DNA was made. TRBV21-1 corresponds to a pseudogene. The CDR3 length is 16 residues. DNA of the CDR3: TGTGCCAGCAGGGATTCTGGGACAGTGCAAGGAAACACCATATATTTT. Amino acids: CASRDSGTVQGNTIYF.

This clone has a single count. The V gene is TRBV29-1, the J gene TRBJ1-2, with TRBD1 identical over 9 bases. Germline CDR1 is SQVTM and CDR2 is ANQGSEA. J lost 3 bases, V lost 2 bases, and 7 bases had no gene match. The length of the CDR3 is 15 residues. CDR3 sequence reads: CSVEFGQGLYYGYTF. DNA of the CDR3: TGCAGCGTTGAATTTGGACAGGGGCTTTACTATGGCTACACCTTC.

V usage is TRBV9 and J usage is TRBJ2-1; 11 bases are a match to TRBD2. CDR1 and CDR2 from the germline V gene are SGDLS and YYNGEE. The CDR3 runs to 19 residues. V shed 2 bases, J shed 7 bases, and the junction held 17 bases outside the gene matches. The CDR3 spells CASSVSGGSGGALGNEQFF. The CDR3 region has the DNA TGTGCCAGCAGCGTGAGTGGAGGTAGCGGGGGGGCTTTAGGGAATGAGCAGTTCTTC.

The chain joins TRBV5-1 to TRBJ1-4, with 9 bases identical to TRBD1. V lost 3 bases and J lost 4; bases outside the gene matches: 1. CDR1 SGHRS and CDR2 YFSETQ come from the germline V gene. CDR3 length: 14 amino acids. The CDR3 nucleotides are TGCGCCAGCAGCTGGACAGGGGATAATGAAAAACTGTTTTTT. Its translation: CASSWTGDNEKLFF.

J is TRBJ2-3 and V is TRBV28; perhaps TRBD2 as D (6 bases). There are 14 residues in the CDR3. Germline values: CDR1 MDHEN, CDR2 SYDVKM. V gave up 6 bases and J gave up 2 bases, with 12 bases separating them. CDR3: CASSLGTFTDTQYF. In DNA, the CDR3 is TGTGCCAGCAGCCTCGGGACTTTCACAGATACGCAGTATTTT.